This TCR beta chain was observed in a study of blood T cell repertoires in COVID-19. The wider study: T cells, B-cell-depleted T cells, or PBMCs provided the cDNA or gDNA that served as material.

In the source study's methods: The authors estimated nucleated cell counts from reference gene primer amplification. Data came from immunoSEQ multiplex PCR; TCRdb stores just in-frame clones and leaves some out. That table gives V, J and clone size, and the DNA gave D and trimming. The sample contains a few hundred thousand clones, roughly 84% of which appear only once. Trimming cost V 1 base and J 9 bases, with 10 bases left between them. The V gene's germline CDR1 is SGHTA and CDR2 FQGTGA. The CDR3 covers 13 residues. This sequence joins TRBV7-3 and TRBJ2-1; weak D call: TRBD2 (6 bases). This receptor was identified in a woman aged 40 to 50 who had recovered from COVID-19. Sequences were obtained from peripheral blood. The CDR3 DNA is TGTGCCAGCAGCTTAAGCAGGGAGGCTGAGCAGTTCTTC. It encodes CASSLSREAEQFF.